This T cell receptor beta chain stems from a study of T cells in Graves' hyperthyroidism and ophthalmopathy. The study, taken as a whole, reports: Most clonotypes expanded in thyroid above 0.001 were likewise present in blood. A model using 13 V-J features told ophthalmopathy apart from stable hyperthyroidism.

Exclusion criteria comprised uncontrolled infection, other autoimmune disease, pregnancy or lactation. It was less than 13 ml of fresh peripheral blood that supplied the PBMCs. Amplified TCR beta CDR3 regions derived from RNA transcripts. The primer set for the first-round RT-PCR of the TCR CDR3 was HTBI. Using its own MiXCR run on the multiplex PCR reads, TCRdb lists one record per CDR3 protein. Of nearly 600,000 distinct CDR3 sequences in the sample, 11% to 15% were seen once. The length of the CDR3 is 15 residues. V lost 3 bases and J lost 5; bases outside the gene matches: 7. This clonotype was observed many times. The target antigen is unknown.

This TCR came from a woman aged 30 to 39 with Graves' hyperthyroidism that later progressed to Graves' ophthalmopathy. Sequencing input: blood. This chain connects TRBV12-3 or TRBV12-4 to TRBJ2-5, with TRBD2 matching 9 bases. The CDR3 DNA reads TGTGCCAGCAGTTTTGATAGCGGGAGTTGGGAGACCCAGTACTTC. Its protein is CASSFDSGSWETQYF.